This T cell receptor (beta chain) was captured by sequencing in a study of OX40 agonist ivuxolimab in advanced cancers. On the study more broadly: The patients' treatment was ivuxolimab, an agonistic anti-OX40 (CD134) antibody. Patients in dose escalation had liver, melanoma, kidney or head and neck cancers. Age averaged around 60 years (range about 20 to 80), and roughly 80% were male. Findings of the study overall: Researchers did not establish what antigens the expanded peripheral T cells target.

CDR3 length: 15 amino acids. Germline V gene lookup returns CDR1 SEHNR and CDR2 FQNEAQ (reference sequence). J gave up 3 bases and V 1 base, and 5 bases lay outside the gene matches. On this clone: Its target is not known.

Sequencing was performed with immunoSEQ multiplex PCR; in TCRdb, only in-frame clones are kept and a portion is missing. The table records more than 45,000 clones, around 90% of them present only once. The TCR sequence derives from an adult with an advanced solid tumor such as melanoma, head and neck, liver or kidney cancer. The rearrangement joins TRBV7-9 to TRBJ1-1; 7 bases line up with TRBD1. The material sequenced was CD4+ or CD8+ T cells sorted from blood, taken in a trial of the OX40 agonist ivuxolimab. The CDR3 region is CASSLGQGADTEAFF. The DNA of the CDR3 is TGTGCCAGCAGCTTAGGACAGGGTGCGGACACTGAAGCTTTCTTT. Complete variable domain (other parts from reference TRBV7-9 and TRBJ1-1): DTGVSQNPRHKITKRGQNVTFRCDPISEHNRLYWYRQTLGQGPEFLTYFQNEAQLEKSRLLSDRFSAERPKGSFSTLEIQRTEQGDSAMYLCASSLGQGADTEAFFGQGTRLTVV.